The next 23 T cell receptor beta chains were all read from a single sample in a study of graft-versus-host responses after intestinal transplantation (dated by TCRdb to the early 2020s). Read against the paper, the sample's time point label means: cells obtained before transplantation from donor or recipient. Their antigens remain unidentified. Library preparation employed the immunoSEQ multiplex PCR assay. TCRdb carries this immuneACCESS record with in-frame sequences only. Its versions omit some clonotypes, under half of them owing to an unresolved V gene in the studies checked, with the rest unexplained. Recorded for this sample are 100,000 or so clones; approximately 94% of them occurred a single time. 2% to 2.5% of the sample belongs to the ten largest clones. The sequences come from unstimulated CD8+ T cells sorted from spleen or lymph node cells, collected before intestinal transplant. The receptors were gathered from a human donor who received an intestinal transplant.

This sequence joins TRBV30 and TRBJ1-2, with TRBD1 matching over 7 bases. The germline V gene has CDR1 GTSNPN and CDR2 SVGIG (reference sequence). J gave up 8 bases and V 2 bases, and 5 bases lay outside the gene matches. The CDR3 consists of 12 residues. CDR3 coding DNA: TGTGCCTGGAGTTCGACAGGGTCCGGCTACACCTTC. The encoded protein is CAWSSTGSGYTF.

This rearrangement joins TRBV6-5 to TRBJ1-2, with 10 nucleotides matching TRBD1. The CDR3 is 14 amino acids. The junction had 4 bases not matched to a gene; V was cut back by 6 bases and J by 3 bases. The V gene's germline CDR1 is MNHEY and CDR2 SVGAGI. CDR3: CASRPDRGDYGYTF. The CDR3 bases are TGTGCCAGCAGACCGGACAGGGGGGACTATGGCTACACCTTC.

The chain carries TRBV10-3 and TRBJ2-7; 7 bases map to TRBD1. J gave up 1 base and V 6 bases, and 6 bases lay outside the gene matches. The CDR3 is 14 residues long. Germline-derived CDR1 and CDR2 are ENHRY and SYGVKD. CDR3 nucleotides: TGTGCCATCAGGGGGACAGTCCTTTCCTACGAGCAGTACTTC. This translates into CAIRGTVLSYEQYF.

The chain joins TRBV19 to TRBJ2-1, with 13 bases that match TRBD2. Germline trimming cut 10 bases from V and 6 bases from J; bases unmatched to any gene: 6. Germline V gives CDR1 LNHDA, CDR2 SQIVND (reference sequence). The CDR3 contains 14 residues. The CDR3 sequence: CATEGLAGSNEQFF. CDR3 coding DNA: TGTGCCACCGAGGGACTAGCGGGGAGCAATGAGCAGTTCTTC.

J is TRBJ2-3 and V is TRBV30; 9 bases line up with TRBD2. This CDR3 region has 14 residues. V shed 2 bases and J 1 base; nucleotides not matched to a gene: 1. Germline V lookup: CDR1 GTSNPN, CDR2 SVGIG (reference sequence). This CDR3 is CAWSSSGGTDTQYF. DNA of the CDR3: TGTGCCTGGAGTTCTAGCGGGGGCACAGATACGCAGTATTTT.

This clone was counted a few times. The chain carries TRBV7-2 and TRBJ1-6; weak D call: TRBD1 (5 bases). This CDR3 spans 16 amino acids. CDR1 and CDR2 from the germline V gene are SGHTA and FQGNSA. V lost 2 bases and J lost 7, with 15 bases in between. This CDR3 reads CASSLNLDTANSPLHF. In DNA form, the CDR3 reads TGTGCCAGCAGCTTAAATCTGGACACAGCCAATTCACCCCTCCACTTT.

The chain is built from TRBV20-1 and TRBJ1-2; D is possibly TRBD1 (5 bases). Germline assignment: CDR1 DFQATT and CDR2 SNEGSKA (reference sequence). The CDR3 contains 10 residues. Trimming removed 4 bases at V and 12 bases at J, with 12 bases between. In nucleotides, the CDR3 is TGCAGTGCTATCCTAGGGGTTAACACCTTC. This codes for CSAILGVNTF.

V is TRBV6-5 and J is TRBJ1-1; unclear D gene. The CDR3 length is 15 residues. Trimming removed 0 bases at V and 2 bases at J, with 10 bases between. Germline V gene sequence: CDR1 MNHEY, CDR2 SVGAGI. The chain's CDR3 is CASSYSRGVNTEAFF. CDR3 DNA sequence: TGTGCCAGCAGTTACTCCCGGGGAGTTAACACTGAAGCTTTCTTT.

The chain links TRBV5-4 to TRBJ2-5; a weak D match, TRBD1 (7 bases). The last part of the DNA fits TRBJ2-7 better; the J call may be wrong. This CDR3 comprises 14 residues. Germline loops: CDR1 SGHNT, CDR2 YYREEE (reference sequence). The CDR3 sequence is CASSLGQGGYEQYF. CDR3 bases: TGTGCCAGCAGCTTGGGACAGGGAGGTTACGAGCAGTACTTC.

V gene TRBV5-1 combines with J gene TRBJ1-1; the match to TRBD1 covers 9 bases. The CDR3 is 14 residues long. V shed 4 bases and J 3 bases; nucleotides not matched to a gene: 4. Germline CDR1 is SGHRS and CDR2 is YFSETQ. CDR3 in DNA: TGCGCCAGCAGCCGGACAGGGGTAGACACTGAAGCTTTCTTT. Its protein is CASSRTGVDTEAFF.

This rearrangement joins TRBV7-9 to TRBJ2-1; TRBD1 agrees at 7 bases. CDR1 and CDR2 (germline): SEHNR, FQNEAQ (reference sequence). The CDR3 has 15 amino acids. The ends lost 2 bases at V and 7 bases at J; junction bases unmatched: 8. DNA for the CDR3: TGTGCCAGCAGCTTACGGGACAGCCCTGGTAATGAGCAGTTCTTC. It yields the protein CASSLRDSPGNEQFF.

The chain employs TRBV5-3 and TRBJ1-1; a possible D gene is TRBD1 (5 bases). TRBV5-3 is an open reading frame whose function is uncertain. The CDR3 runs 17 residues. The ends were cut back, 4 bases at V and 0 bases at J, with 19 bases in the middle. The CDR3 loop is CARSNSELGPLNTEAFF. The CDR3 nucleotides read TGTGCCAGAAGCAACTCGGAGTTGGGGCCCTTGAACACTGAAGCTTTCTTT.

The CDR3 reads CASSGKGPGELFF. The CDR3 DNA reads as TGTGCCAGCAGCGGAAAGGGGCCCGGGGAGCTGTTTTTT. The chain joins TRBV5-6 to TRBJ2-2; D perhaps matches TRBD1 (5 bases). Trimming left V 4 bases short and J 6 bases short, with 10 bases between. Germline V lookup: CDR1 SGHDT, CDR2 YYEEEE. CDR3 length: 13 residues.

The rearrangement joins TRBV6-5 to TRBJ2-3, with a possible D match to TRBD2 (6 bases). There are 15 residues in the CDR3. V was clipped by 6 bases and J by 2 bases, with 15 bases between them. From germline, CDR1 is MNHEY and CDR2 SVGAGI. CDR3 coding DNA: TGTGCCAGCAGCATCGGGGGTATGGACACAGATACGCAGTATTTT. It translates to CASSIGGMDTDTQYF.

The chain combines TRBV6-6 with TRBJ2-3; D remains unclear. Germline V gene lookup returns CDR1 MNHNY and CDR2 SVGAGI (reference sequence). The CDR3 spans 16 residues. The germline V and J ends were trimmed by 6 bases and 0 bases, with 16 bases remaining between them. DNA of the CDR3: TGTGCCAGCAGAGGTAGCTTCCGGATAAGCACAGATACGCAGTATTTT. Translation gives CASRGSFRISTDTQYF.

The count of this clone is one. The rearrangement joins TRBV7-9 to TRBJ1-1; TRBD1 might be the D (5 bases). V was trimmed by 5 bases and J by 0 bases, leaving 13 bases between them. Per germline, CDR1 SEHNR and CDR2 FQNEAQ (reference sequence). The CDR3 sequence is 15 residues long. CDR3 sequence (DNA): TGTGCCAGCAGCGCCGCGGGGCGGGTGAACACTGAAGCTTTCTTT. This translates into CASSAAGRVNTEAFF.

The chain joins TRBV15 to TRBJ2-3; D not certain. Trimming removed 5 bases at V and 5 bases at J, with 8 bases between. Per germline, CDR1 LNHNV and CDR2 YYDKDF (reference sequence). This CDR3 spans 12 amino acids. The CDR3 sequence: CATSGLGDTQYF. The CDR3 coding sequence is TGTGCCACCAGCGGCCTTGGAGATACGCAGTATTTT. Together with reference TRBV15 and TRBJ2-3, the CDR3 gives the full variable domain: DAMVIQNPRYQVTQFGKPVTLSCSQTLNHNVMYWYQQKSSQAPKLLFHYYDKDFNNEADTPDNFQSRRPNTSFCFLDIRSPGLGDTAMYLCATSGLGDTQYFGPGTRLTVL.

The gene calls are TRBV7-2 and TRBJ2-7; TRBD2 is a possible D gene (5 bases). CDR3 size: 15 residues. CDR1 is SGHTA and CDR2 is FQGNSA in the germline V gene. The V end was cut by 5 bases, the J end by 0 bases, with 14 bases between. CDR3: CASSLLEGSSYEQYF. CDR3 sequence (DNA): TGTGCCAGCAGCCTTCTAGAAGGGAGCTCCTACGAGCAGTACTTC.

The chain links TRBV7-2 to TRBJ2-1, with D perhaps TRBD2 (7 bases). Trimming removed 5 bases from V and 1 base from J, with 15 bases in between. Germline values: CDR1 SGHTA, CDR2 FQGNSA. The CDR3 totals 16 residues. CDR3 sequence reads: CASSGWRGLSYNEQFF. CDR3 sequence (DNA): TGTGCCAGCAGCGGCTGGCGGGGGCTGTCCTACAATGAGCAGTTCTTC.

This chain connects TRBV9 to TRBJ2-5; TRBD1 agrees at 8 bases. V shed 4 bases and J 4 bases; nucleotides not matched to a gene: 6. This CDR3 has 14 amino acids. Germline V gives CDR1 SGDLS, CDR2 YYNGEE. The DNA for the CDR3 is TGTGCCAGCAGCCCGGGGGACAGGCGAGAGACCCAGTACTTC. Residues: CASSPGDRRETQYF.

CDR3 bases: TGCGCCAGCAGCCCCGGGACCGTCGGGGGGGGAGATACGCAGTATTTT. Translated, it gives CASSPGTVGGGDTQYF. The J gene is TRBJ2-3, the V gene TRBV4-3; 8 positions match TRBD2. The CDR3 totals 16 residues. CDR1 and CDR2 from the germline V gene are LGHNA and YSLEER. The ends lost 4 bases at V and 5 bases at J; junction bases unmatched: 11.

The J gene is TRBJ2-1, the V gene TRBV4-1; TRBD2 might be the D (5 bases). V dropped 9 bases and J dropped 4 bases, with 10 bases sitting between them. The CDR3 spans 12 residues. Germline CDR1 reads MGHRA; CDR2 reads YSYEKL. The DNA of the CDR3 is TGCGCCAGTTCACGGGGTTACAATGAGCAGTTCTTC. Its translation is CASSRGYNEQFF.

The rearrangement uses TRBV14 and TRBJ2-2, with 11 bases that match TRBD2. V gave up 3 bases and J gave up 7 bases; unmatched junction bases: 4. This CDR3 comprises 15 residues. Germline lookup yields CDR1 SGHDN and CDR2 FVKESK. Here the CDR3 reads CASSQRTSGGGELFF. DNA for the CDR3: TGTGCCAGCAGCCAGCGAACTAGCGGGGGCGGGGAGCTGTTTTTT.